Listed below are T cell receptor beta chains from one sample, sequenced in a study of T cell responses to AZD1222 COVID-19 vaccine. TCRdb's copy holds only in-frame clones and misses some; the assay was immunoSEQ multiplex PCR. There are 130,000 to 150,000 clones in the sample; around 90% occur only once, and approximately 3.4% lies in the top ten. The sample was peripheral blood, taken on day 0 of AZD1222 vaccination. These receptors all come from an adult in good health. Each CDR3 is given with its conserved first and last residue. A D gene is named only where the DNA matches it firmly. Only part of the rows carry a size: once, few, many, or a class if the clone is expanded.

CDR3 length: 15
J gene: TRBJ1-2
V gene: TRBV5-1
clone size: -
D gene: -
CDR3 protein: CASSPGDFKPHGYTF
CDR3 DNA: TGCGCCAGCAGCCCGGGGGACTTCAAACCGCATGGCTACACCTTC

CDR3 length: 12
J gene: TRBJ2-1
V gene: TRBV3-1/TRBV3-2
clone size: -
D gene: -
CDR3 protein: CASSPTGNEQFF
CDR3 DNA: TGTGCCAGCAGCCCAACGGGCAATGAGCAGTTCTTC

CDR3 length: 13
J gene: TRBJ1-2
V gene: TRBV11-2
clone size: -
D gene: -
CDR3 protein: CASSPSPNYGYTF
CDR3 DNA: TGTGCCAGCAGCCCCTCGCCTAACTATGGCTACACCTTC

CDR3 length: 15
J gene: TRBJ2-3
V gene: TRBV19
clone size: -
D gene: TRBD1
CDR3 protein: CASSTWDSEGDTQYF
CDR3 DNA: TGTGCCAGTAGTACGTGGGACAGCGAGGGGGATACGCAGTATTTT

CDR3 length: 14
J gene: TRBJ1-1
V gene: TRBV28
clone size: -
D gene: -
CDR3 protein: CASSLSGMNTEAFF
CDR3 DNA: TGTGCCAGCAGTTTAAGCGGGATGAACACTGAAGCTTTCTTT

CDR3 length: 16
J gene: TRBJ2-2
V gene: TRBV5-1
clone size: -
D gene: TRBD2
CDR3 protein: CASSMTSGRATGELFF
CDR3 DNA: TGCGCCAGCAGCATGACTAGCGGGAGGGCCACCGGGGAGCTGTTTTTT

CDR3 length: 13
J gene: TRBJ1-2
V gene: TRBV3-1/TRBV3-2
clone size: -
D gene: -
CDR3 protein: CASSQGVRDGYTF
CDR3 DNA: TGTGCCAGCAGCCAAGGAGTCCGGGATGGCTACACCTTC

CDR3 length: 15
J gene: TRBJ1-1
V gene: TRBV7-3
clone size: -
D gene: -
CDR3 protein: CASSLSAGGVTEAFF
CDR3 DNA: TGTGCCAGCAGCTTAAGCGCAGGAGGGGTCACTGAAGCTTTCTTT

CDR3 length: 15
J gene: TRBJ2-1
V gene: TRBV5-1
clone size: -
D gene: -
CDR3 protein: CASSLFGDSYNEQFF
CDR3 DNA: TGCGCCAGCAGCTTGTTCGGGGATTCCTACAATGAGCAGTTCTTC

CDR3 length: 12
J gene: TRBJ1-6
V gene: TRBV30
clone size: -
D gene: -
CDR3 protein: CAWGREGPLLHF
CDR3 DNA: TGTGCCTGGGGAAGGGAGGGACCCCTCCTCCACTTT

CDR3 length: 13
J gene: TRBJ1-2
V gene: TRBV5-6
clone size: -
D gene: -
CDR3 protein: CASSLGRNYGYTF
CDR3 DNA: TGTGCCAGCAGCTTGGGAAGGAACTATGGCTACACCTTC

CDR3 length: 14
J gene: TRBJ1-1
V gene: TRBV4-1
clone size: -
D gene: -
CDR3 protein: CASSQIQGGTEAFF
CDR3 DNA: TGCGCCAGCAGCCAGATACAGGGAGGAACTGAAGCTTTCTTT

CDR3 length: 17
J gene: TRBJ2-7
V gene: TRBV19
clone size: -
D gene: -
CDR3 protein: CASSITGGGRSTYEQYF
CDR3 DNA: TGTGCCAGTAGTATAACCGGGGGAGGCAGGTCCACCTACGAGCAGTACTTC

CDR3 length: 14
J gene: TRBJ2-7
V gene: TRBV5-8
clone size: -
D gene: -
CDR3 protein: CASSPDVSSYEQYF
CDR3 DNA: TGTGCCAGCAGCCCGGACGTGAGCTCCTACGAGCAGTACTTC

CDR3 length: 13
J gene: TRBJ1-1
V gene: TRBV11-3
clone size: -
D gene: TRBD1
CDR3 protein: CASSHDRDTEAFF
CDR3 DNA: TGTGCCAGCAGCCATGACAGGGACACTGAAGCTTTCTTT

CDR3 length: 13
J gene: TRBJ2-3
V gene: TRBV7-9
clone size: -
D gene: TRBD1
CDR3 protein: CASSPGTGDTQYF
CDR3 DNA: TGTGCCAGCAGCCCGGGGACAGGAGATACGCAGTATTTT

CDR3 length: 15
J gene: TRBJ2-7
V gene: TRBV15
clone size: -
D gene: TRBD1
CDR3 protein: CATSDRQGGSYEQYF
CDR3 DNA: TGTGCCACCAGCGATAGACAGGGGGGCTCCTACGAGCAGTACTTC

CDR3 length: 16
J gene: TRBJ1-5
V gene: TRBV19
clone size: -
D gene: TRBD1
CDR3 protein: CASSIVPGGNNQPQHF
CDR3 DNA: TGTGCCAGTAGTATAGTTCCAGGGGGCAACAATCAGCCCCAGCATTTT

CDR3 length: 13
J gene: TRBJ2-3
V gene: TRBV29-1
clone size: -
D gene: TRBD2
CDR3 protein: CSVLGTSGSAQYF
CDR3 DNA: TGCAGCGTCCTCGGGACTAGCGGGAGTGCGCAGTATTTT

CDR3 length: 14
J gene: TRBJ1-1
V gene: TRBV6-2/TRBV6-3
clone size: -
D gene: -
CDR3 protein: CASSSPQGNTEAFF
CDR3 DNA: TGTGCCAGCAGTTCCCCTCAGGGGAACACTGAAGCTTTCTTT

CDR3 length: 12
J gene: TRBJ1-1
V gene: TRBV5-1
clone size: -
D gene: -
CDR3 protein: CASSPNRVEAFF
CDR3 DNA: TGCGCCAGCAGCCCAAACAGGGTTGAAGCTTTCTTT

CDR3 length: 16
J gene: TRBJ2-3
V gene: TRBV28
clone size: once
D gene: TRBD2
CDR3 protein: CASSLTLAGSRGTQYF
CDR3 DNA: TGTGCCAGCAGTTTAACACTAGCGGGTTCGCGTGGTACGCAGTATTTT

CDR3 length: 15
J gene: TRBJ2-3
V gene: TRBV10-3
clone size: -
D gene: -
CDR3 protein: CAISALGVGTDTQYF
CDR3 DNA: TGTGCCATCAGTGCCCTTGGGGTGGGCACAGATACGCAGTATTTT

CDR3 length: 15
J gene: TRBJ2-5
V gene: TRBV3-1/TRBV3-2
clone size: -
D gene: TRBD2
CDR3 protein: CASSQVSGSQETQYF
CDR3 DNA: TGTGCCAGCAGCCAAGTTAGCGGGAGCCAAGAGACCCAGTACTTC

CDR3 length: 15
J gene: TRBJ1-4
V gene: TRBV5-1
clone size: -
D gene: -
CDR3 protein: CASSRGGTTNEKLFF
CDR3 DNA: TGCGCCAGCAGCCGAGGTGGCACAACTAATGAAAAACTGTTTTTT

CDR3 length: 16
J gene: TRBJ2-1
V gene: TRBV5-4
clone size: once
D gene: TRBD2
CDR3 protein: CASSLVGLAVNNEQFF
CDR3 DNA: TGTGCCAGCAGCTTGGTTGGTCTAGCGGTCAACAATGAGCAGTTCTTC

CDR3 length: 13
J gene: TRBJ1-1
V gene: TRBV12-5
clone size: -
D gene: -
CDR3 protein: CASGPTDYTEAFF
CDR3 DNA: TGTGCTAGTGGGCCGACAGACTATACTGAAGCTTTCTTT

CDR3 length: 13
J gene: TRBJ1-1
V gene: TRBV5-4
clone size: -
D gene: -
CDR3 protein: CASSPLPATEAFF
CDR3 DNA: TGTGCCAGCAGCCCACTACCAGCGACTGAAGCTTTCTTT

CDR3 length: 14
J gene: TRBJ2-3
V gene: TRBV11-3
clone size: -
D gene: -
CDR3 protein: CASSSVRDSDTQYF
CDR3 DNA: TGTGCCAGCAGCTCAGTGAGGGACTCAGATACGCAGTATTTT

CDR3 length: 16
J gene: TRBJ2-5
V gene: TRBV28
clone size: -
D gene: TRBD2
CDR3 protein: CASSLPGLAVGETQYF
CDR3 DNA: TGTGCCAGCAGTTTACCCGGACTAGCGGTGGGGGAGACCCAGTACTTC

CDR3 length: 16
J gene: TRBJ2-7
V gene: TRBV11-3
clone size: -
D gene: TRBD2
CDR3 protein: CASSSGLAGGPYEQYF
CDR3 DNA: TGTGCCAGCAGCTCGGGACTAGCGGGAGGTCCCTACGAGCAGTACTTC

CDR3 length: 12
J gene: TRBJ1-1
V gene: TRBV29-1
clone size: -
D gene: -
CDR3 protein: CSVNRLNTEAFF
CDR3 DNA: TGCAGCGTAAACAGGCTGAACACTGAAGCTTTCTTT

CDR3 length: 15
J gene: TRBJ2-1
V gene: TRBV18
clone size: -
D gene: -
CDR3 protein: CASSPGASYYNEQFF
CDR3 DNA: TGTGCCAGCTCACCAGGGGCTAGCTACTACAATGAGCAGTTCTTC

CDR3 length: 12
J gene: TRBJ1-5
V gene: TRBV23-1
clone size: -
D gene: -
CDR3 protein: CASSLLGQPQHF
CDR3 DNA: TGCGCCAGCAGTCTCCTCGGTCAGCCCCAGCATTTT

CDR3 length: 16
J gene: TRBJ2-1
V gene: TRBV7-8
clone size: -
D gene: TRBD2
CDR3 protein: CASSLRTSVWSNEQFF
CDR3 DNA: TGTGCCAGCAGCTTACGGACTAGTGTATGGAGCAATGAGCAGTTCTTC

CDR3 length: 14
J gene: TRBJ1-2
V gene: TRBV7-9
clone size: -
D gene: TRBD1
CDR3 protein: CASSSGQGGYGYTF
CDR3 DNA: TGTGCCAGCAGCTCCGGACAGGGTGGCTATGGCTACACCTTC

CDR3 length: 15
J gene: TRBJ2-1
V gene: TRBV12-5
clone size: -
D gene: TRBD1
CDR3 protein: CASGYRDRSFGEQFF
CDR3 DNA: TGTGCTAGTGGATACCGGGACAGGTCCTTTGGTGAGCAGTTCTTC

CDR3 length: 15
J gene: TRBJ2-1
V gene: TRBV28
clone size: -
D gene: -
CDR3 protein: CASSTRNRAYNEQFF
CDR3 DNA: TGTGCCAGCAGTACAAGGAATCGGGCCTACAATGAGCAGTTCTTC

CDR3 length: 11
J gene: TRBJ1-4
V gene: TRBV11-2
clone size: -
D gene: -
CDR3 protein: CASSDGVVLFF
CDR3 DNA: TGTGCCAGCAGCGACGGTGTGGTACTGTTTTTT

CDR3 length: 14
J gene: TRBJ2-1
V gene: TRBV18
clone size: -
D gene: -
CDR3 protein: CASSPITLGNEQFF
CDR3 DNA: TGTGCCAGCTCACCAATCACCCTAGGCAATGAGCAGTTCTTC

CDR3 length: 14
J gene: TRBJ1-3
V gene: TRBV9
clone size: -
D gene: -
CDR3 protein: CASEPSGSGNTIYF
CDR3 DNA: TGTGCCAGTGAACCATCAGGTTCTGGAAACACCATATATTTT

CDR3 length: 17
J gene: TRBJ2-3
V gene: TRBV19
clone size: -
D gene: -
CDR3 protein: CASSAENRGGRTDTQYF
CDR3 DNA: TGTGCCAGTAGCGCTGAAAATCGTGGGGGAAGGACAGATACGCAGTATTTT

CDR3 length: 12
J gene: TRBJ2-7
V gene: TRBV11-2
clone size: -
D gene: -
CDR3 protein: CASSLNYYEQYF
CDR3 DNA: TGTGCCAGCAGCTTGAACTACTACGAGCAGTACTTC

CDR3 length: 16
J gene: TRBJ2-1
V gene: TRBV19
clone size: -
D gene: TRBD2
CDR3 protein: CASSHVLAGGDNEQFF
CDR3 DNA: TGTGCCAGTAGCCATGTTCTAGCGGGAGGGGACAATGAGCAGTTCTTC

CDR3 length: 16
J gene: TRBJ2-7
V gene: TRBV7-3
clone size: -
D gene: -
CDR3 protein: CASSPPRGRQTYEQYF
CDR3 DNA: TGTGCCAGCAGCCCCCCGCGGGGACGGCAAACCTACGAGCAGTACTTC

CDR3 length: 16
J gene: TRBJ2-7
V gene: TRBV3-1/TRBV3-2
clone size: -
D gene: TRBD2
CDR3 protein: CASSPIPGLPSYEQYF
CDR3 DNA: TGTGCCAGCAGCCCGATCCCGGGACTACCCTCCTACGAGCAGTACTTC

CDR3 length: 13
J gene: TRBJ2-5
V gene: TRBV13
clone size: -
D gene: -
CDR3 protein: CASKARRGETQYF
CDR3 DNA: TGTGCCAGCAAGGCCAGGCGGGGAGAGACCCAGTACTTC

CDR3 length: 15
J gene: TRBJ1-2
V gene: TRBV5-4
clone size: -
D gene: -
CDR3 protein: CASSLWREHLYGYTF
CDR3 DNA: TGTGCCAGCAGCTTGTGGCGGGAACATCTTTATGGCTACACCTTC

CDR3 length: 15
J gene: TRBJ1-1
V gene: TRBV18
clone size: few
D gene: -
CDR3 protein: CASSGERQAGTEAFF
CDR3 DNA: TGTGCCAGCTCAGGAGAGCGACAGGCGGGGACTGAAGCTTTCTTT

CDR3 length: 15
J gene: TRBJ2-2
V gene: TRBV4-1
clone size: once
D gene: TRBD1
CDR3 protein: CASSPRQGARGELFF
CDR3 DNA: TGCGCCAGCAGCCCCCGGCAGGGGGCGCGCGGGGAGCTGTTTTTT

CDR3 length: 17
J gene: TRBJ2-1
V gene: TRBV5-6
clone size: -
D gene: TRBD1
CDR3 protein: CASSVSPGTGGNNEQFF
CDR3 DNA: TGTGCCAGCAGCGTATCCCCCGGGACAGGGGGCAACAATGAGCAGTTCTTC

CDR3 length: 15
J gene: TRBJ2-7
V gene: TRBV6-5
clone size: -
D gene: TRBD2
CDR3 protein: CASSLAAGGPYEQYF
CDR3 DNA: TGTGCCAGCAGTCTGGCCGCGGGAGGGCCTTACGAGCAGTACTTC

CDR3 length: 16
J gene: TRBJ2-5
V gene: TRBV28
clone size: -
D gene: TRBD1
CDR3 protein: CASSSSGQGFQETQYF
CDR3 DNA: TGTGCCAGCAGTTCCTCGGGACAGGGGTTCCAAGAGACCCAGTACTTC

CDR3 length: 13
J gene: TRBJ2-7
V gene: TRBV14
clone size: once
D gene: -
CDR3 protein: CASRGSSSYEQYF
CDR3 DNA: TGTGCCAGCAGGGGGTCGAGCTCCTACGAGCAGTACTTC